Sequencing of this TCR beta chain was carried out in a study of T cell responses to AZD1222 COVID-19 vaccine. Study results and limitations: The donors showed a predominance of white British ancestry and of females, with possible underestimation of clonal diversity.

The length of the CDR3 is 13 residues. V was cut by 2 bases and J by 7 bases, with 8 bases left in between. Germline V gene lookup returns CDR1 MNHEY and CDR2 SVGEGT. Measured with immunoSEQ multiplex PCR; TCRdb has only the in-frame clones, and not every one. This table holds 98,000 or so clones, around nine tenths found once. Comments on this clone: The antigen is unknown.

Sequenced here: peripheral blood, sampled on day 0 of MenACWY control vaccination. The chain carries TRBV6-2 or TRBV6-3 and TRBJ2-2; unclear D gene. The origin of this receptor is an adult in good health. CDR3: CASSYGEVGELFF. CDR3 DNA sequence: TGTGCCAGCAGTTACGGCGAGGTCGGGGAGCTGTTTTTT.